The 25 T cell receptor beta chains listed next were all sequenced from one sample in a study of Ad26.COV2.S vaccination and SARS-CoV-2 variants. Some clones are missing from TCRdb's copy, which holds only in-frame ones; the method was immunoSEQ multiplex PCR. The data show hundreds of thousands of clones, 80% to 90% seen once. Treatment indicated: 19 received Ad26.COV2.S at low or high dose, single or two shots; several received placebo; per-sample allocation not given. Samples analyzed were those drawn on day 63 after the first vaccine or placebo injection. The material was peripheral blood, obtained in a trial of Ad26.COV2.S vaccine versus placebo. These receptors all stem from a person between 18 and 65 years old who received the Ad26.COV2.S COVID-19 vaccine or a placebo.

V gene TRBV19 combines with J gene TRBJ2-7, with D perhaps TRBD1 or TRBD2 (5 bases each). Deletions cut 2 bases from V and 3 bases from J, with 11 bases between. This CDR3 spans 14 amino acids. Germline V lookup: CDR1 LNHDA, CDR2 SQIVND (reference sequence). Written as DNA, the CDR3 is TGTGCCAGTAGTATAACCGGGGCGAACTACGAGCAGTACTTC. This encodes CASSITGANYEQYF.

Concerning this clone itself: The sample contains more than one DNA sequence encoding this CDR3. V usage is TRBV24-1 and J usage is TRBJ2-3; 14 nucleotides align to TRBD2. CDR1 and CDR2 (germline): KGHDR, SFDVKD. The V segment lost 4 bases and the J segment 3 bases; nucleotides outside the gene matches: 2. The CDR3 is made up of 16 amino acids. The CDR3 DNA reads TGTGCCACCAGTGAGGGGACTAGCGGGAGAACAGATACGCAGTATTTT. It translates to CATSEGTSGRTDTQYF.

The CDR3 bases are TGTGCCAGTAGTATAAGGCAGGACTACGAGCAGTACTTC. Amino acid sequence: CASSIRQDYEQYF. The rearrangement joins TRBV19 to TRBJ2-7, with no clear D. The V end lost 2 bases, the J end lost 3 bases, and 8 bases lay between the germline ends. Germline V gene sequence: CDR1 LNHDA, CDR2 SQIVND (reference sequence). This CDR3 comprises 13 residues.

Written as DNA, the CDR3 is TGTGCCACCAGCCAGGGGAGGGGCCAGGGGGCGAGGGAAAGGGAGACCCAGTACTTC. Translating it yields CATSQGRGQGARERETQYF. V usage is TRBV24-1 and J usage is TRBJ2-5, with D possibly TRBD1 on 8 matching bases. This CDR3 is built from 19 residues. V was pared by 7 bases and J by 5 bases, with 31 bases between. Germline V gene lookup returns CDR1 KGHDR and CDR2 SFDVKD.

The chain joins TRBV19 to TRBJ1-4; a weak D match, TRBD1 (5 bases). The V gene lost 5 bases and the J gene lost 12 bases, with 16 bases spanning the gap. Germline CDR1 LNHDA, CDR2 SQIVND (reference sequence). The CDR3 extends over 13 amino acids. The CDR3 sequence is CASSSSRGWELFF. CDR3 DNA: TGTGCCAGTAGTTCGTCGAGGGGCTGGGAACTGTTTTTT.

The CDR3 here is CASSLTGFRNTIYF. In DNA form, the CDR3 reads TGTGCCAGCAGCTTAACAGGGTTCCGAAACACCATATATTTT. The gene calls are TRBV7-8 and TRBJ1-3; D is possibly TRBD1 (6 bases). CDR3 length equals 14 residues. V was cut by 2 bases and J by 5 bases, with 10 bases left in between. From germline, CDR1 is SGHVS and CDR2 FQNEAQ.

This clone has a single count. The genes are TRBV30 and TRBJ2-7; the match to TRBD1 covers 9 bases. Losses at the gene ends were 4 bases for V and 3 bases for J; bases not matched to a gene: 7. The CDR3 runs 14 residues. Per the germline V gene, CDR1 is GTSNPN and CDR2 is SVGIG (reference sequence). CDR3 protein: CAWTLDRGHYEQYF. The DNA for the CDR3 is TGTGCCTGGACACTGGACAGGGGCCACTACGAGCAGTACTTC.

The sample holds one count of this clone. In the same sample, other DNA sequences code for this CDR3. The chain couples TRBV4-2 to TRBJ2-1, with 14 bases that match TRBD2. With 1 base clipped from V and 6 bases from J, the junction kept 2 bases outside the gene matches. This CDR3 region has 16 residues. Germline V gene data show CDR1 as LGHNA and CDR2 as YNFKEQ. CDR3 bases: TGTGCCAGCAGCCAAGGACTAGCGGGAGGGCCCAATGAGCAGTTCTTC. Its translation is CASSQGLAGGPNEQFF.

The V gene is TRBV11-2, the J gene TRBJ2-7; D gene uncertain. Per germline, CDR1 SGHAT and CDR2 FQNNGV. The CDR3 is 16 amino acids. V was trimmed by 4 bases and J by 0 bases, leaving 16 bases between them. Here the CDR3 reads CASSSFPAASSYEQYF. The CDR3 DNA reads as TGTGCCAGCAGCTCCTTCCCCGCTGCGAGCTCCTACGAGCAGTACTTC.

J is TRBJ1-1 and V is TRBV5-4; 7 bases are a match to TRBD1. In germline, CDR1 is SGHNT, CDR2 YYREEE (reference sequence). The V gene end was trimmed by 2 bases and the J gene end by 6 bases; junction bases not matched to a gene: 10. The CDR3 has 15 amino acids. CDR3 amino acids: CASSFGQVGIPEAFF. For the CDR3, the DNA is TGTGCCAGCAGCTTCGGACAGGTGGGGATTCCTGAAGCTTTCTTT.

This chain joins TRBV6-5 and TRBJ2-1; TRBD2 might be the D (5 bases). Germline V CDR1 and CDR2: MNHEY, SVGAGI. V was cut by 7 bases and J by 9 bases, with 13 bases left in between. The CDR3 has 12 residues. DNA of the CDR3: TGTGCCAGCACCAAGAGAGGGATTGAGCAGTTCTTC. This translates into CASTKRGIEQFF.

About this clone itself: Different DNA sequences within this sample yield the same CDR3. This chain joins TRBV3-1 (or the pseudogene TRBV3-2) and TRBJ2-3, with D unclear. This CDR3 is built from 15 residues. The V end was cut by 0 bases, the J end by 0 bases, with 7 bases between. Germline loops: CDR1 LGHDT, CDR2 YNNKEL (reference sequence). CDR3 amino acids: CASSQEPLSTDTQYF. DNA for the CDR3: TGTGCCAGCAGCCAAGAACCTCTTAGCACAGATACGCAGTATTTT.

This sequence joins TRBV30 and TRBJ1-2; 7 nucleotides align to TRBD1. V shed 3 bases and J 5 bases; nucleotides not matched to a gene: 9. This CDR3 region has 14 residues. Germline CDR1 reads GTSNPN; CDR2 reads SVGIG (reference sequence). The CDR3 reads CAWSDWTGHYGYTF. CDR3 nucleotide sequence: TGTGCCTGGAGCGACTGGACAGGCCATTATGGCTACACCTTC.

This chain connects TRBV5-1 to TRBJ2-1; 8 bases map to TRBD2. Germline V gene data show CDR1 as SGHRS and CDR2 as YFSETQ. The CDR3 spans 16 residues. V dropped 4 bases and J dropped 7; count of bases not matched to a gene: 13. The CDR3 sequence: CASSRGARGAANEQFF. Here the CDR3 DNA reads TGCGCCAGCAGCCGAGGGGCGCGGGGGGCCGCAAATGAGCAGTTCTTC.

The rearrangement uses TRBV6-5 and TRBJ1-5; D is unresolved. Trimming removed 5 bases at V and 1 base at J, with 12 bases between. CDR1 is MNHEY, CDR2 SVGAGI, per germline. The CDR3 length is 15 residues. The CDR3 protein is CASSPLFGSNQPQHF. The CDR3 DNA reads as TGTGCCAGCAGTCCACTTTTCGGAAGCAATCAGCCCCAGCATTTT.

This sequence joins TRBV18 and TRBJ2-5; D not certain. The ends were cut back, 6 bases at V and 2 bases at J, with 16 bases in the middle. Germline V CDR1 and CDR2: KGHSH, LQKENI. This CDR3 spans 15 amino acids. The CDR3 spells CASSLSGYRQETQYF. The CDR3 coding sequence is TGTGCCAGCTCCCTTTCGGGCTATCGGCAAGAGACCCAGTACTTC.

The V and J genes are TRBV29-1 and TRBJ2-1; the D gene is possibly TRBD2 (5 bases). The CDR3 spans 15 residues. CDR1 and CDR2 from the germline V gene are SQVTM and ANQGSEA. With 6 bases removed from V and 0 bases from J, the gap between germline ends came to 15 bases. The CDR3: CSVVLLVSSYNEQFF. The CDR3 DNA is TGCAGCGTCGTACTACTAGTCAGCTCCTACAATGAGCAGTTCTTC.

The chain links TRBV27 to TRBJ2-7; D call uncertain. CDR1 is MNHEY, CDR2 SMNVEV, per germline (reference sequence). Trimming took off 2 bases at V and 6 bases at J, with 17 bases between the two ends. The CDR3 covers 15 residues. CDR3 sequence: CASSLRDTPVGEQYF. In DNA, the CDR3 is TGTGCCAGCAGTTTAAGGGATACCCCCGTTGGCGAGCAGTACTTC.

The chain uses TRBV7-2 and TRBJ1-1; D call uncertain. Trimming cost V 3 bases and J 4 bases, with 12 bases left between them. The CDR3 is made up of 14 amino acids. The germline V gene has CDR1 SGHTA and CDR2 FQGNSA. The CDR3 loop reads CASSFLFPGTEAFF. The CDR3 nucleotides read TGTGCCAGCAGCTTTCTTTTCCCAGGCACTGAAGCTTTCTTT. Drawing the rest from reference TRBV7-2 and TRBJ1-1, the complete variable domain is GAGVSQSPSNKVTEKGKDVELRCDPISGHTALYWYRQSLGQGLEFLIYFQGNSAPDKSGLPSDRFSAERTGGSVSTLTIQRTQQEDSAVYLCASSFLFPGTEAFFGQGTRLTVV.

The genes are TRBV3-1 (or the pseudogene TRBV3-2) and TRBJ2-3; TRBD2 might be the D (5 bases). V was clipped by 0 bases and J by 2 bases, with 12 bases between them. CDR3 length equals 16 residues. Germline lookup yields CDR1 LGHDT and CDR2 YNNKEL (reference sequence). CDR3 sequence: CASSQDWLAHTDTQYF. The DNA of the CDR3 is TGTGCCAGCAGCCAAGATTGGCTAGCCCACACAGATACGCAGTATTTT.

The chain employs TRBV4-2 and TRBJ1-4, with TRBD1 as a possible D gene (5 bases). The V end was cut by 0 bases, the J end by 0 bases, with 8 bases between. The CDR3 runs 16 residues. Germline assignment: CDR1 LGHNA and CDR2 YNFKEQ. In DNA, the CDR3 is TGTGCCAGCAGCCAAGATAAGACAGCAACTAATGAAAAACTGTTTTTT. Encoded protein: CASSQDKTATNEKLFF.

This sequence joins TRBV11-2 and TRBJ1-4, with 7 bases matching TRBD1. The CDR3 loop spans 14 amino acids. Germline CDR1 reads SGHAT; CDR2 reads FQNNGV. The V gene end was trimmed by 3 bases and the J gene end by 4 bases; junction bases not matched to a gene: 2. The CDR3 spells CASSFDRVNEKLFF. DNA of the CDR3: TGTGCCAGCAGCTTCGACAGGGTTAATGAAAAACTGTTTTTT. Supplemented by reference TRBV11-2 and TRBJ1-4, the full variable domain reads EAGVAQSPRYKIIEKRQSVAFWCNPISGHATLYWYQQILGQGPKLLIQFQNNGVVDDSQLPKDRFSAERLKGVDSTLKIQPAKLEDSAVYLCASSFDRVNEKLFFGSGTQLSVL.

The chain recombines TRBV24-1 with TRBJ1-1; no clear D gene. The CDR3 has 13 amino acids. Germline V lookup: CDR1 KGHDR, CDR2 SFDVKD. V lost 4 bases and J lost 11, with 16 bases in between. CDR3 in DNA: TGTGCCACCAGTGACGGGAAGCGGGATGTCGCTTTCTTT. It encodes CATSDGKRDVAFF.

The gene calls are TRBV27 and TRBJ2-7, with TRBD1 matching over 8 bases. Germline V lookup: CDR1 MNHEY, CDR2 SMNVEV (reference sequence). After removal of 2 bases from V and 4 bases from J, the junction contained 13 bases not matched to a gene. The CDR3 contains 17 residues. CDR3 protein: CASSLRRGLGGDYEQYF. Written as DNA, the CDR3 is TGTGCCAGCAGTTTACGCAGGGGGCTAGGCGGCGATTACGAGCAGTACTTC.

This clone was found once. The chain carries TRBV5-4 and TRBJ1-1; unclear D gene. This CDR3 region has 14 residues. Trimming removed 1 base at V and 0 bases at J, with 7 bases between. Germline V lookup: CDR1 SGHNT, CDR2 YYREEE (reference sequence). CDR3 in DNA: TGTGCCAGCAGCTTGACAGCAATGAACACTGAAGCTTTCTTT. It encodes CASSLTAMNTEAFF. Filled out from reference TRBV5-4 and TRBJ1-1, the complete variable domain reads ETGVTQSPTHLIKTRGQQVTLRCSSQSGHNTVSWYQQALGQGPQFIFQYYREEENGRGNFPPRFSGLQFPNYSSELNVNALELDDSALYLCASSLTAMNTEAFFGQGTRLTVV.